A selection of T cell receptor beta chains follows, all from one sample in a study of cytomegalovirus exposure and HLA in healthy donors. Measured with immunoSEQ multiplex PCR; TCRdb has only the in-frame clones, and not every one. Among some 200,000 clones listed, around 79% were seen once. Sequencing was done on a sample of PBMCs. The receptors come from a man aged 18 to 35 in good health and CMV-seronegative. CDR3s leave out the opening cysteine and the closing phenylalanine or tryptophan.

>TRBV7-7|TRBJ1-5
ASSSGTGGI
>TRBV7-9|TRBJ1-1
ASSFGRDTEAF
>TRBV4-1|TRBJ2-1
ASSQDRGFEQF
>TRBV6-4|TRBJ2-1
ASLTSHGNEQF
>TRBV28|TRBJ2-3
ASSLGQAGGTDTQY
>TRBV11-2|TRBJ1-2
ASSLQLGTDYGYT
>TRBV4-2|TRBJ2-3
ASSQEWGTEGLAGKHYSTDTQY
>TRBV9|TRBJ2-3
ASSTLAGASTDTQY
>TRBV15|TRBJ2-5
ATSSSGRAETQY
>TRBV4-2|TRBJ1-1
ASSPYGQGAEAF
>TRBV4-2|TRBJ2-5
ASSEWSGSGTQY
>TRBV4-2|TRBJ2-1
ASSLTGLADNEQF
>TRBV27|TRBJ2-3
ASSSSAGLKGDTQY
>TRBV6-1|TRBJ1-1
ASSYSGGRTEAF
>TRBV4-3|TRBJ1-2
ASSQEWGGERGHT
>TRBV27|TRBJ2-7
ASSRQGVFYEQY
>TRBV4-3|TRBJ2-3
ASSPQGVETDTQY
>TRBV6-5|TRBJ2-1
ASSYTGSGLRDEQF
>TRBV7-9|TRBJ2-7
ASSPPGPYEQY
>TRBV30|TRBJ1-1
AWSAPGQSHTEAF
>TRBV7-9|TRBJ2-7
ASSLIVSYEQY
>TRBV19|TRBJ2-6
ASSMSRYVLT
>TRBV7-2|TRBJ1-3
ASSSWSGGGNTIY
>TRBV6-5|TRBJ2-1
ASSPGQGINEQF
>TRBV28|TRBJ1-4
ASNTGTGDTANEKLF
>TRBV29-1|TRBJ1-2
SVGGEGYT
>TRBV2|TRBJ2-7
ASSSSSGIRYEQY
>TRBV6-1|TRBJ2-7
ASSEKQGRGEQY
>TRBV5-6|TRBJ2-7
ASSLGASGGYEQY
>TRBV25-1|TRBJ2-1
ASSSSGTFHDNEQF
>TRBV10-3|TRBJ2-1
AISEDQGAYNEQF
>TRBV7-8|TRBJ1-5
ASSLALQGEQPQH
>TRBV5-1|TRBJ2-1
ASTWRNEQF
>TRBV11-2|TRBJ1-5
ASSLDPGGNQPQH
>TRBV5-5|TRBJ2-7
ASSLGQSYYEQY
>TRBV18|TRBJ1-5
ASSPMTVSNQPQH
>TRBV19|TRBJ1-2
ASSISQEANYGYT
>TRBV10-3|TRBJ2-2
AINTGTGGAGTGELF
>TRBV12-5|TRBJ2-2
ASGFGLAPGELF
>TRBV6-4|TRBJ1-5
ASSQGENQPQH
>TRBV9|TRBJ1-5
ASSGTGFNQPQH
>TRBV5-4|TRBJ2-7
ASSLDLAGAYEQY
>TRBV28|TRBJ2-7
ASSLSPSLYEQY
>TRBV7-2|TRBJ1-4
ASRPGTTNEKLF
>TRBV7-9|TRBJ1-4
ASSFLTGALEKLF
>TRBV19|TRBJ2-2
ASGGLGELF
>TRBV11-2|TRBJ2-5
ASSLWEQETQY